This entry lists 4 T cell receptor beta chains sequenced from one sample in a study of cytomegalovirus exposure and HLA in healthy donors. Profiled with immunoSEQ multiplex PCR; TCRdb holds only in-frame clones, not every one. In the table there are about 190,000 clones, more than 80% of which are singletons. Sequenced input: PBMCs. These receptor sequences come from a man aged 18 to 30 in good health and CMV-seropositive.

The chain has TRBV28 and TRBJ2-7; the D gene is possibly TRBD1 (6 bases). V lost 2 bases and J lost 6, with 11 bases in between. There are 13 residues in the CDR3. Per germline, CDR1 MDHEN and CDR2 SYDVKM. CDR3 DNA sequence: TGTGCCAGCAGTTTAAACCGGGACATCGAGCAGTACTTC. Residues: CASSLNRDIEQYF.

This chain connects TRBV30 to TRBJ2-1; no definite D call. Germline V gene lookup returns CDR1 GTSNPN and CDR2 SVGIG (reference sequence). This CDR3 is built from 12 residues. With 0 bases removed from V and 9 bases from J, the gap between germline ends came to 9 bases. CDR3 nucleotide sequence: TGTGCCTGGAGTGTAGCCGGAGCTGAGCAGTTCTTC. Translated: CAWSVAGAEQFF.

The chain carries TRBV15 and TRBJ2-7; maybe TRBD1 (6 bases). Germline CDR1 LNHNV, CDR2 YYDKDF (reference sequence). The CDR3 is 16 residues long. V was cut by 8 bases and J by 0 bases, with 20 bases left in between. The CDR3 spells CATGPFGGQSSYEQYF. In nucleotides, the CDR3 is TGTGCCACCGGACCCTTTGGGGGCCAAAGCTCCTACGAGCAGTACTTC.

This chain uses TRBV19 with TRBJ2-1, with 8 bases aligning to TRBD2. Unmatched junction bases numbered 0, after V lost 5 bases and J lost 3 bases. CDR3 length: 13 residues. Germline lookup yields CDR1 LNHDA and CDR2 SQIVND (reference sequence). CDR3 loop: CASSREGYNEQFF. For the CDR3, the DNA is TGTGCCAGTAGTCGGGAGGGCTACAATGAGCAGTTCTTC.